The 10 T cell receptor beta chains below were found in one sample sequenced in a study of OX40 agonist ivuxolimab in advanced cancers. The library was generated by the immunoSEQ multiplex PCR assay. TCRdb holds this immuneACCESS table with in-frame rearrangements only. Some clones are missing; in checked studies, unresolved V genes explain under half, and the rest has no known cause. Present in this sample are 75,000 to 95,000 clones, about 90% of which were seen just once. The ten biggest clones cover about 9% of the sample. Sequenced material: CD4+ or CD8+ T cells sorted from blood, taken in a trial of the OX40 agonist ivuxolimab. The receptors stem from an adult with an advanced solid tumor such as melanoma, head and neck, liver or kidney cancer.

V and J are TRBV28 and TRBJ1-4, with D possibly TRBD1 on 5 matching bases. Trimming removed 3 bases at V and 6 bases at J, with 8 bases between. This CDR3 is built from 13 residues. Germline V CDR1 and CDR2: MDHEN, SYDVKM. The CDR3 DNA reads TGTGCCAGCAGTTTGACGGGGGATGAAAAACTGTTTTTT. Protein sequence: CASSLTGDEKLFF.

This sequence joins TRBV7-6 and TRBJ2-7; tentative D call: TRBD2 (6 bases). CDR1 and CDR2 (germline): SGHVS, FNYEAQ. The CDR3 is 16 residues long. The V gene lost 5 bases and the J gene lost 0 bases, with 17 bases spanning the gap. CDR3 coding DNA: TGTGCCAGCAGCCCTCTGGGACTTCGTAGCTCCTACGAGCAGTACTTC. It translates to CASSPLGLRSSYEQYF.

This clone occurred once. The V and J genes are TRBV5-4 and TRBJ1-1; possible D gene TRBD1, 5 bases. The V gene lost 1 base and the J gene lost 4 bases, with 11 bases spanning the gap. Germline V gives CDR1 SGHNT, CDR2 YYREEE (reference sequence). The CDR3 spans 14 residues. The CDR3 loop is CASSLWGGATEAFF. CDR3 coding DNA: TGTGCCAGCAGCTTGTGGGGCGGGGCCACTGAAGCTTTCTTT.

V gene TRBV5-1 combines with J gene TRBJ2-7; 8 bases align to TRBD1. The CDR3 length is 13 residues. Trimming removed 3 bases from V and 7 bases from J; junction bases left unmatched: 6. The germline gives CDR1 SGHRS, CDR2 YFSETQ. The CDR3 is CASSSGQVEEQYF. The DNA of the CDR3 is TGCGCCAGCAGCTCGGGACAGGTGGAAGAGCAGTACTTC.

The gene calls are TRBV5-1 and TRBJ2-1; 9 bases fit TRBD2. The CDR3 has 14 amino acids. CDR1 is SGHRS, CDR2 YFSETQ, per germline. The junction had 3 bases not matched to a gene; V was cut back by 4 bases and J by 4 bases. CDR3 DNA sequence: TGCGCCAGCAGCATCAGCGGGAGGTACAATGAGCAGTTCTTC. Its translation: CASSISGRYNEQFF.

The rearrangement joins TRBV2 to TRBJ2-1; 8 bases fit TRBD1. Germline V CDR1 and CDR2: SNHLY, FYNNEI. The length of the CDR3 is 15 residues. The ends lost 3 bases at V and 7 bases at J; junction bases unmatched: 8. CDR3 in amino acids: CASSDPGGDRNEQFF. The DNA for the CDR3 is TGTGCCAGCAGTGATCCAGGGGGCGATAGGAATGAGCAGTTCTTC.

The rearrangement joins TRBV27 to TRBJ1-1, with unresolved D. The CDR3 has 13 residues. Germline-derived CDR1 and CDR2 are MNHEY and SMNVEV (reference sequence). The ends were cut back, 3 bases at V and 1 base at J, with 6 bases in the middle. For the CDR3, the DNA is TGTGCCAGCAGTTTCTCGCAGAACACTGAAGCTTTCTTT. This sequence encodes CASSFSQNTEAFF.

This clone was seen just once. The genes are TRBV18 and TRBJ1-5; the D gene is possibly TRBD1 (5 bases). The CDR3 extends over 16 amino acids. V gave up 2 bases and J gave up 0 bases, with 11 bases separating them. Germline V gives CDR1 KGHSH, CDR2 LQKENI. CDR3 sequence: CASSPGRGSSNQPQHF. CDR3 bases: TGTGCCAGCTCACCAGGTCGGGGGTCTAGCAATCAGCCCCAGCATTTT.

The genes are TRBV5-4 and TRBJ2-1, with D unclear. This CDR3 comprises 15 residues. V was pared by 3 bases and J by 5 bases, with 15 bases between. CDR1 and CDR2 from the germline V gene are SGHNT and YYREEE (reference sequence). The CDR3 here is CASSSMKALDNEQFF. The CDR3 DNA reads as TGTGCCAGCAGCTCTATGAAAGCCCTGGACAATGAGCAGTTCTTC.

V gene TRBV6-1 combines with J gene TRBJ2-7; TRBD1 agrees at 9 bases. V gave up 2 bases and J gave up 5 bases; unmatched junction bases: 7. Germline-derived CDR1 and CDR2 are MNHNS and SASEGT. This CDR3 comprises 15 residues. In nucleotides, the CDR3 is TGTGCCAGCAGTGAATACAGGACAGGGGCCAACGAGCAGTACTTC. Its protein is CASSEYRTGANEQYF.